The rows below give T cell receptor beta chains drawn from one sample of a study of patients and donors after allogeneic stem cell transplantation. TCRdb recomputed calls from the RT-PCR reads with MiXCR, one row per CDR3 protein. The table includes approximately 90,000 distinct CDR3 sequences, 5% detected once. Source material: blood, either unsorted or a sorted T cell fraction (not recorded which). These receptors were collected from a human donor who was either an allogeneic HSCT recipient or a stem cell or donor lymphocyte infusion donor (not recorded which). It is not recorded whose cells these are; they may come from a transplant donor. Both conserved end residues are part of each CDR3. Each record gives: V gene, CDR3 length, clone size, J gene, D gene, CDR3 DNA, CDR3 protein. The D gene is left open where the match is weak. A clone size is listed for some rows: how often the clone was seen (once, few, many), or a class if it is expanded.

v_gene: TRBV19; len: 13; abundance: many; j_gene: TRBJ2-3; d_gene: .; CDR3nt: TGTGCCAGTAGTATTGGCCCCCGGTCTACGCAGTATTTT; CDR3aa: CASSIGPRSTQYF
v_gene: TRBV5-4; len: 15; abundance: few; j_gene: TRBJ2-7; d_gene: TRBD2; CDR3nt: TGTGCCAGCAGGCCCGAAGCGGGAGCGTCCTACGAGCAGTACTTC; CDR3aa: CASRPEAGASYEQYF
v_gene: TRBV20-1; len: 14; abundance: many; j_gene: TRBJ1-5; d_gene: .; CDR3nt: TGCAGTGCAACACGGGGGCCAACCAATCAGCCCCAGCATTTT; CDR3aa: CSATRGPTNQPQHF
v_gene: TRBV11-3; len: 12; abundance: many; j_gene: TRBJ2-3; d_gene: .; CDR3nt: TGTGCCAGCAGCTTAATAGGCGATACGCAGTATTTT; CDR3aa: CASSLIGDTQYF
v_gene: TRBV29-1; len: 12; abundance: many; j_gene: TRBJ2-7; d_gene: .; CDR3nt: TGCAGCGTTGAAGATTCAGGCTACGAGCAGTACTTC; CDR3aa: CSVEDSGYEQYF
v_gene: TRBV19; len: 18; abundance: few; j_gene: TRBJ2-6; d_gene: TRBD2; CDR3nt: TGTGCCAGTAGTGCGTCGGGGGGACCGAGCTCTGGGGCCAACGTCCTGACTTTC; CDR3aa: CASSASGGPSSGANVLTF
v_gene: TRBV20-1; len: 16; abundance: .; j_gene: TRBJ2-3; d_gene: .; CDR3nt: TGCAGTGCTAGGCCCCGACTATGGGCTAGCACAGATACGCAGTATTTT; CDR3aa: CSARPRLWASTDTQYF
v_gene: TRBV3-1; len: 13; abundance: few; j_gene: TRBJ1-2; d_gene: .; CDR3nt: TGTGCCAGCAGCCAGGTCATGAACTATGGCTACACCTTC; CDR3aa: CASSQVMNYGYTF
v_gene: TRBV14; len: 16; abundance: few; j_gene: TRBJ2-2; d_gene: .; CDR3nt: TGTGCCAGCAGCGACTTAATGGGGGACGGCACCGGGGAGCTGTTTTTT; CDR3aa: CASSDLMGDGTGELFF
v_gene: TRBV19; len: 17; abundance: few; j_gene: TRBJ2-7; d_gene: TRBD2; CDR3nt: TGTGCCAGTAGTCGACCCCGGACTAGCGGGGGGCCCTACGAGCAGTACTTC; CDR3aa: CASSRPRTSGGPYEQYF
v_gene: TRBV12-3/TRBV12-4; len: 15; abundance: few; j_gene: TRBJ2-7; d_gene: TRBD2; CDR3nt: TGTGCCAGCAGGACCGGGACTAGCGGCTACTACGAGCAGTACTTC; CDR3aa: CASRTGTSGYYEQYF
v_gene: TRBV11-2; len: 15; abundance: many; j_gene: TRBJ1-6; d_gene: TRBD1; CDR3nt: TGTGCCAGCAGCCGAGGGACAGGGGCGGATTCACCCCTCCACTTT; CDR3aa: CASSRGTGADSPLHF
v_gene: TRBV29-1; len: 12; abundance: .; j_gene: TRBJ1-2; d_gene: .; CDR3nt: TGCAGCGCTGACGTACGTAGTGGTGGCTACACCTTC; CDR3aa: CSADVRSGGYTF
v_gene: TRBV20-1; len: 15; abundance: many; j_gene: TRBJ2-1; d_gene: TRBD2; CDR3nt: TGCAGTGCTACCGGGGTTGGCGGGGGGGAGCATGAGCAGTTCTTC; CDR3aa: CSATGVGGGEHEQFF
v_gene: TRBV5-1; len: 14; abundance: few; j_gene: TRBJ1-6; d_gene: .; CDR3nt: TGCGCCAGCAGCTTGGTTGCAGGGAATTCACCCCTCCACTTT; CDR3aa: CASSLVAGNSPLHF
v_gene: TRBV12-3/TRBV12-4; len: 17; abundance: few; j_gene: TRBJ2-3; d_gene: TRBD2; CDR3nt: TGTGCCAGCAGTTTAGGGACTAGCGGGGGATATACAGATACGCAGTATTTT; CDR3aa: CASSLGTSGGYTDTQYF
v_gene: TRBV12-3/TRBV12-4; len: 14; abundance: .; j_gene: TRBJ2-7; d_gene: TRBD1; CDR3nt: TGTGCCAGCAGTTACATGGACAGGGACTACGAGCAGTACTTC; CDR3aa: CASSYMDRDYEQYF
v_gene: TRBV20-1; len: 12; abundance: few; j_gene: TRBJ2-7; d_gene: .; CDR3nt: TGCAGTGCTAGAGCCGGGGATAACGAGCAGTACTTC; CDR3aa: CSARAGDNEQYF
v_gene: TRBV3-1; len: 16; abundance: many; j_gene: TRBJ2-5; d_gene: TRBD2; CDR3nt: TGTGCCAGCAGCCAAGGTCTAGCGGGGGGGGTAGAGACCCAGTACTTC; CDR3aa: CASSQGLAGGVETQYF
v_gene: TRBV9; len: 13; abundance: many; j_gene: TRBJ1-1; d_gene: TRBD1; CDR3nt: TGTGCCAGCTCGACAGGGTTTAATACTGAAGCTTTCTTT; CDR3aa: CASSTGFNTEAFF
v_gene: TRBV27; len: 17; abundance: many; j_gene: TRBJ2-2; d_gene: TRBD1; CDR3nt: TGTGCCAGCAGTCGAGACTGGACAGGGGGCACCACCGGGGAGCTGTTTTTT; CDR3aa: CASSRDWTGGTTGELFF
v_gene: TRBV12-3/TRBV12-4; len: 12; abundance: many; j_gene: TRBJ1-2; d_gene: .; CDR3nt: TGTGCCAGCAGTCAGACTAGGAGTGGCTACACCTTC; CDR3aa: CASSQTRSGYTF
v_gene: TRBV20-1; len: 14; abundance: many; j_gene: TRBJ2-1; d_gene: TRBD2; CDR3nt: TGCAGTGCTAGGGTCCTAGCGGGAGGAAATGAGCAGTTCTTC; CDR3aa: CSARVLAGGNEQFF
v_gene: TRBV12-3/TRBV12-4; len: 13; abundance: .; j_gene: TRBJ1-2; d_gene: .; CDR3nt: TGTGCCAGCAGTTTTCGGAGGGTAGCTGGCTACACCTTC; CDR3aa: CASSFRRVAGYTF
v_gene: TRBV28; len: 10; abundance: few; j_gene: TRBJ1-2; d_gene: .; CDR3nt: TGTGCCAGTCATCACAGGGACTACACCTTC; CDR3aa: CASHHRDYTF
v_gene: TRBV2; len: 13; abundance: many; j_gene: TRBJ2-7; d_gene: .; CDR3nt: TGTGCCAGCAGTGTCGGCACGACCTACGAGCAGTACTTC; CDR3aa: CASSVGTTYEQYF
v_gene: TRBV30; len: 17; abundance: .; j_gene: TRBJ2-5; d_gene: TRBD2; CDR3nt: TGTGCCTGGAGTGTAGGGGGGGGACTAGCGGGAGTTGAGACCCAGTACTTC; CDR3aa: CAWSVGGGLAGVETQYF
v_gene: TRBV18; len: 17; abundance: few; j_gene: TRBJ1-2; d_gene: TRBD1; CDR3nt: TGTGCCAGCTCACCACCGGCGTCCGGGACAGGGAACTATGGCTACACCTTC; CDR3aa: CASSPPASGTGNYGYTF
v_gene: TRBV19; len: 13; abundance: .; j_gene: TRBJ1-5; d_gene: .; CDR3nt: TGTGCCAGTAGTAAGGGACATTTTGAGCCCCAGCATTTT; CDR3aa: CASSKGHFEPQHF
v_gene: TRBV7-3; len: 13; abundance: .; j_gene: TRBJ2-2; d_gene: TRBD2; CDR3nt: TGTGCCAGCAGCCCCGGGAGGGGCCTGGAGCTGTTTTTT; CDR3aa: CASSPGRGLELFF
v_gene: TRBV3-1; len: 14; abundance: many; j_gene: TRBJ1-1; d_gene: TRBD1; CDR3nt: TGTGCCAGCAGCCAAGATGACAGGGTCACTGAAGCTTTCTTT; CDR3aa: CASSQDDRVTEAFF
v_gene: TRBV3-1; len: 13; abundance: many; j_gene: TRBJ1-1; d_gene: .; CDR3nt: TGTGCCAGCAGCCAAGAGCGTGGAGCTGAAGCTTTCTTT; CDR3aa: CASSQERGAEAFF
v_gene: TRBV10-3; len: 15; abundance: many; j_gene: TRBJ2-1; d_gene: .; CDR3nt: TGTGCCATCAGTGAAAATAGCGGCTCCTACAATGAGCAGTTCTTC; CDR3aa: CAISENSGSYNEQFF
v_gene: TRBV29-1; len: 13; abundance: many; j_gene: TRBJ2-7; d_gene: TRBD2; CDR3nt: TGCAGCGGGACTAGCGGGAGCAAGTACGAGCAGTACTTC; CDR3aa: CSGTSGSKYEQYF
v_gene: TRBV7-2; len: 13; abundance: many; j_gene: TRBJ1-2; d_gene: .; CDR3nt: TGTGCCAGCAGCTCCGACCGCCGCTATGGCTACACCTTC; CDR3aa: CASSSDRRYGYTF
v_gene: TRBV27; len: 17; abundance: few; j_gene: TRBJ2-3; d_gene: TRBD2; CDR3nt: TGTGCCAGCAGTCCCTCGTTTCGGGGGGTAAGGTCTTCAGCGCAGTATTTT; CDR3aa: CASSPSFRGVRSSAQYF
v_gene: TRBV20-1; len: 16; abundance: many; j_gene: TRBJ2-4; d_gene: .; CDR3nt: TGCAGTGCTAGAGATCTCTTGGTGGGGGGCGAGAACATTCAGTACTTC; CDR3aa: CSARDLLVGGENIQYF
v_gene: TRBV11-2; len: 16; abundance: few; j_gene: TRBJ2-7; d_gene: TRBD2; CDR3nt: TGTGCCAGCAGCTTAGTGGGGACTAGCTTACCCTACGAGCAGTACTTC; CDR3aa: CASSLVGTSLPYEQYF
v_gene: TRBV5-4; len: 16; abundance: few; j_gene: TRBJ1-6; d_gene: TRBD1; CDR3nt: TGTGCCAGCAGCCCGAGGACAGGGTGGACGGATTCACCCCTCCACTTT; CDR3aa: CASSPRTGWTDSPLHF
v_gene: TRBV11-1; len: 19; abundance: many; j_gene: TRBJ2-5; d_gene: TRBD1; CDR3nt: TGTGCCAGCAGCTTGGGGACAGGGGGAAGCCAAATTTTCCAAGAGACCCAGTACTTC; CDR3aa: CASSLGTGGSQIFQETQYF
v_gene: TRBV6-1; len: 18; abundance: few; j_gene: TRBJ2-3; d_gene: TRBD2; CDR3nt: TGTGCCAGACGATATGGGGGACTAGCGGGAGGAGGGTCAGATACGCAGTATTTT; CDR3aa: CARRYGGLAGGGSDTQYF
v_gene: TRBV20-1; len: 14; abundance: many; j_gene: TRBJ2-3; d_gene: .; CDR3nt: TGCAGTGCTAGGAGGCTAGCAAACACAGATACGCAGTATTTT; CDR3aa: CSARRLANTDTQYF
v_gene: TRBV9; len: 15; abundance: .; j_gene: TRBJ1-2; d_gene: .; CDR3nt: TGTGCCAGCAGCGTGAGACCGGGGGGAAGCTATGGCTACACCTTC; CDR3aa: CASSVRPGGSYGYTF
v_gene: TRBV7-9; len: 16; abundance: .; j_gene: TRBJ1-3; d_gene: TRBD1; CDR3nt: TGTGCCAGCAGCCCGCGATACCGACAGGGTAGAAACACCATATATTTT; CDR3aa: CASSPRYRQGRNTIYF
v_gene: TRBV5-1; len: 16; abundance: many; j_gene: TRBJ2-2; d_gene: .; CDR3nt: TGCGCCAGCAGCTTGGGTGGGACTCAGAACACCGGGGAGCTGTTTTTT; CDR3aa: CASSLGGTQNTGELFF
v_gene: TRBV7-8; len: 14; abundance: few; j_gene: TRBJ2-1; d_gene: .; CDR3nt: TGTGCCAGCAGCTTAGGAGACAACCAGGGTGAGCAGTTCTTC; CDR3aa: CASSLGDNQGEQFF
v_gene: TRBV7-9; len: 15; abundance: many; j_gene: TRBJ2-7; d_gene: .; CDR3nt: TGTGCCAGCAGCTTCGGGGGTTACAGGAAATACGAGCAGTACTTC; CDR3aa: CASSFGGYRKYEQYF
v_gene: TRBV20-1; len: 15; abundance: few; j_gene: TRBJ1-1; d_gene: TRBD1; CDR3nt: TGCAGTGCTAGAGATAGTAGGACAGGGGGAACTGAAGCTTTCTTT; CDR3aa: CSARDSRTGGTEAFF